Described below is a single T cell receptor (beta chain) sequence and its context. Methods used by the authors: Amplification of reference gene primers was used by the study to estimate nucleated cell counts. The repertoire was sequenced with immunoSEQ multiplex PCR; TCRdb's copy has only in-frame clones and lacks some. Clonal size and the V and J genes are those of that table, whereas D and trimming came from the DNA. This sample yields 130,000 to 150,000 clones, of which more than 75% are seen a single time; about an eighth belongs to the top ten. The data stem from a study of blood T cell repertoires in COVID-19. Background on the study: COVID-19 samples, acute and convalescent, were from the United States, Italy and Spain. T cells, B-cell-depleted T cells, or PBMCs supplied cDNA or gDNA.

The CDR3 covers 14 residues. J gave up 5 bases and V 4 bases, and 6 bases lay outside the gene matches. Looked up from germline, CDR1 is LGHDT and CDR2 is YNNKEL (reference sequence). The specimen was peripheral blood. The J gene is TRBJ2-5, the V gene TRBV3-1 (or the pseudogene TRBV3-2); 8 bases line up with TRBD1. This TCR was recovered from an elderly man with acute or convalescent COVID-19. The CDR3 DNA follows: TGTGCCAGCAGCCTTCGGACAGGGATGGAGACCCAGTACTTC. Its protein is CASSLRTGMETQYF.